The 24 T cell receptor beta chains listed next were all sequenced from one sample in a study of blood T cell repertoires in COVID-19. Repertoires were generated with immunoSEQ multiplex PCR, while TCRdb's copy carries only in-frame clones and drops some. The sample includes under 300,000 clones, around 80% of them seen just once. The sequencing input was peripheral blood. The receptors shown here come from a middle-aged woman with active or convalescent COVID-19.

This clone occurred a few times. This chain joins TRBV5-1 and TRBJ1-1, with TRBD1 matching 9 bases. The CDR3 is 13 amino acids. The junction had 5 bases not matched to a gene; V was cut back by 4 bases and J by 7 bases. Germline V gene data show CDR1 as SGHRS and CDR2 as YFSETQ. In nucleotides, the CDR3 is TGCGCCAGCAGCGTGGGACAGGGCGGTGAAGCTTTCTTT. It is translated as CASSVGQGGEAFF.

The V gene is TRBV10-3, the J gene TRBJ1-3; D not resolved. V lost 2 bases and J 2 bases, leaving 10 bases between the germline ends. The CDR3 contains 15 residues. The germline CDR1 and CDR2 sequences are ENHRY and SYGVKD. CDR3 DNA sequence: TGTGCCATCAGTGAGGTGGAGGTGACTGGAAACACCATATATTTT. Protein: CAISEVEVTGNTIYF.

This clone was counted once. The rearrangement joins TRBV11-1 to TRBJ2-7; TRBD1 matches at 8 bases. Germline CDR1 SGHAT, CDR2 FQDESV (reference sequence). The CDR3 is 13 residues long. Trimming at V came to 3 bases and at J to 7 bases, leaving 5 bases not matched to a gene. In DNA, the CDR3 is TGTGCCAGCAGCTTGGCAGGGGGCCGGGAGCAGTACGTC. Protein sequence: CASSLAGGREQYV.

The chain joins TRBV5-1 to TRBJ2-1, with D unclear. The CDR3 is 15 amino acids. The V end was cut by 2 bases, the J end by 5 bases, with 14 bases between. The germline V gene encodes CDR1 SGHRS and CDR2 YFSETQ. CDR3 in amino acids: CASSFNPRLDNEQFF. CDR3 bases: TGCGCCAGCAGCTTTAACCCCAGGTTAGACAATGAGCAGTTCTTC.

The CDR3 reads CASSLSAGTGEKLFF. DNA of the CDR3: TGTGCCAGCAGCTTAAGTGCGGGGACGGGTGAAAAACTGTTTTTT. The J gene is TRBJ1-4, the V gene TRBV7-2; TRBD1 might be the D (5 bases). This CDR3 has 15 amino acids. The V end lost 2 bases, the J end lost 7 bases, and 14 bases lay between the germline ends. Germline assignment: CDR1 SGHTA and CDR2 FQGNSA.

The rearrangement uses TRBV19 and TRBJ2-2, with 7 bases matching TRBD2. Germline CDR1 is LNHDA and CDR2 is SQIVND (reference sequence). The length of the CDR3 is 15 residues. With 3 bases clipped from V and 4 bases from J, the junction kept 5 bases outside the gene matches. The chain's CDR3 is CASSMSQRGTGELFF. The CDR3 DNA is TGTGCCAGTAGTATGTCGCAGCGGGGCACCGGGGAGCTGTTTTTT.

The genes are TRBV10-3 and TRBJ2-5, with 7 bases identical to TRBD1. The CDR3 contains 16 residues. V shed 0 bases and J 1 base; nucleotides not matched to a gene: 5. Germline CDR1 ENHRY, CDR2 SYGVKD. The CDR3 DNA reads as TGTGCCATCAGTGAGTCAGCAGGGGGTCCCCAAGAGACCCAGTACTTC. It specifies CAISESAGGPQETQYF.

CDR3 amino acids: CASTLRGGGSYEQYF. The CDR3, as DNA: TGTGCCAGCACCCTCCGAGGTGGCGGCTCCTACGAGCAGTACTTC. The V call is TRBV27, the J call TRBJ2-7; unclear D gene. The CDR3 covers 15 residues. Germline loops: CDR1 MNHEY, CDR2 SMNVEV (reference sequence). The V end was cut by 7 bases, the J end by 0 bases, with 16 bases between.

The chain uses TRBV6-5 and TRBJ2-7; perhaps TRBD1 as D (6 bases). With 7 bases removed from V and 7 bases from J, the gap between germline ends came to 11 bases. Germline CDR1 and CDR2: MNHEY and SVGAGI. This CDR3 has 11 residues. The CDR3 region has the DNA TGTGCCAGCACTGCAGGGGAGGAGCAGTACTTC. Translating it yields CASTAGEEQYF.

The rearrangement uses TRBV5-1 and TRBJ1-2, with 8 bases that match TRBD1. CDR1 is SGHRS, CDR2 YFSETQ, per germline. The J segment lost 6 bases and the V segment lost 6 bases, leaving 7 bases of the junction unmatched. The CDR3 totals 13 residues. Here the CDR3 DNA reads TGCGCCAGCAAAAGACAGGGGAAGGATGGCTACACCTTC. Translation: CASKRQGKDGYTF.

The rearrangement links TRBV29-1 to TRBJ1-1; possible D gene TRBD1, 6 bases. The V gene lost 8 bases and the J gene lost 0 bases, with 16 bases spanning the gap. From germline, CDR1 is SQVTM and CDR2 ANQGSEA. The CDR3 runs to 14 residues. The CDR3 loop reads CSSTPGHLNTEAFF. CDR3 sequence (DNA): TGCAGCTCGACCCCGGGACACCTGAACACTGAAGCTTTCTTT.

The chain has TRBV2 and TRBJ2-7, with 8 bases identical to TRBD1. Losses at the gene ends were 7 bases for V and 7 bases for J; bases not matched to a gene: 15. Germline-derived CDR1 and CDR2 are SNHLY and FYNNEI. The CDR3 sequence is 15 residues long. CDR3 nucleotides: TGTGCCAGCACCACAAGAACTGGACAGGGTGGAGAGCAGTACTTC. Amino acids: CASTTRTGQGGEQYF.

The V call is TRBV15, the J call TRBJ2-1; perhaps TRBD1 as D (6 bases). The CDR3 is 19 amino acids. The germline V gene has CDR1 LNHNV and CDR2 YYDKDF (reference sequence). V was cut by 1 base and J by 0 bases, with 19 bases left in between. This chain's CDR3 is CATSRAAGVGESSYNEQFF. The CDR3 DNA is TGTGCCACCAGCAGAGCGGCAGGGGTCGGGGAAAGCTCCTACAATGAGCAGTTCTTC.

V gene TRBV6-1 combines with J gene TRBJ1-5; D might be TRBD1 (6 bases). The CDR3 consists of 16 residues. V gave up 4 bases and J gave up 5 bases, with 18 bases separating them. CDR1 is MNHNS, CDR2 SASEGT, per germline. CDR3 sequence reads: CASSVGHRAGDQPQHF. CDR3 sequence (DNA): TGTGCCAGCAGTGTGGGGCACAGGGCCGGGGATCAGCCCCAGCATTTT.

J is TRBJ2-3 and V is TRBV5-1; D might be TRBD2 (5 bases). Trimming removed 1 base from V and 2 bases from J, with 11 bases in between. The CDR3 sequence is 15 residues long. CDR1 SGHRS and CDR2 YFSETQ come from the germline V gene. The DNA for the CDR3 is TGCGCCAGCAGCTTGACAGCGGCTATCACAGATACGCAGTATTTT. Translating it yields CASSLTAAITDTQYF.

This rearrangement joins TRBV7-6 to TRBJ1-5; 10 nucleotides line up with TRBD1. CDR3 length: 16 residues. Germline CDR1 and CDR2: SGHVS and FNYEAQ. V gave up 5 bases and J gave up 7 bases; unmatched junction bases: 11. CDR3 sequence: CASSPFGQGVGQPQHF. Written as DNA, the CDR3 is TGTGCCAGCAGCCCTTTTGGACAGGGGGTAGGGCAGCCCCAGCATTTT.

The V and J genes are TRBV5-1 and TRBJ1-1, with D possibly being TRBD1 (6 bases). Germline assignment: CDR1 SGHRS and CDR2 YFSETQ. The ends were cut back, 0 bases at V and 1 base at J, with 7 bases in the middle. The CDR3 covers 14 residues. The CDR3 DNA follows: TGCGCCAGCAGCTTGGGAGGGGGGAACACTGAAGCTTTCTTT. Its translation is CASSLGGGNTEAFF. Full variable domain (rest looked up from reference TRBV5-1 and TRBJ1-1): KAGVTQTPRYLIKTRGQQVTLSCSPISGHRSVSWYQQTPGQGLQFLFEYFSETQRNKGNFPGRFSGRQFSNSRSEMNVSTLELGDSALYLCASSLGGGNTEAFFGQGTRLTVV.

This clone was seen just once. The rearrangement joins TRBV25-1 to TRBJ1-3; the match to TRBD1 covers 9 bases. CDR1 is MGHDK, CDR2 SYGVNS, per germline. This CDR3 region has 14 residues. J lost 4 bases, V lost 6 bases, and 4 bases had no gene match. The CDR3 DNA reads TGTGCCAGCAGCGACAGGGGGTCAGGAAACACCATATATTTT. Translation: CASSDRGSGNTIYF.

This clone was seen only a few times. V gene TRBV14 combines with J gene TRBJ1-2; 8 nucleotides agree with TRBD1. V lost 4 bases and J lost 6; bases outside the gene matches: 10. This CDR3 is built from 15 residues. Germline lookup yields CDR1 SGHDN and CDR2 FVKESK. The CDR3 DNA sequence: TGTGCCAGCAGCCTACAGAGACAGGGGTTTAATGGCTACACCTTC. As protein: CASSLQRQGFNGYTF.

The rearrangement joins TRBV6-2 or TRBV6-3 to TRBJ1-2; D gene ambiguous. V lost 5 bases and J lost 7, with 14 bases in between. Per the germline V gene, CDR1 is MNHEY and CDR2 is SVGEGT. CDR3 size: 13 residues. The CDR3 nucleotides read TGTGCCAGCAGTACCCGGCCCGGGGTTGGCTACACCTTC. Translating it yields CASSTRPGVGYTF.

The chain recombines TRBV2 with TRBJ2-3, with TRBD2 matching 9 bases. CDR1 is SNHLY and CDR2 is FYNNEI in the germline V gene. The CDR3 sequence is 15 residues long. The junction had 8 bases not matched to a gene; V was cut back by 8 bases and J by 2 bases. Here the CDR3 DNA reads TGTGCCAGCGGGACTAGCCTCTCCCCCACAGATACGCAGTATTTT. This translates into CASGTSLSPTDTQYF.

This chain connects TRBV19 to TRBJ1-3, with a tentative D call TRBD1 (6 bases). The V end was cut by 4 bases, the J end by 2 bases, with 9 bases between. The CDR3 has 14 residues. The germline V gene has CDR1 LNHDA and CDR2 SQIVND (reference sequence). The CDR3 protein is CASSTNRAGNTIYF. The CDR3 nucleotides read TGTGCCAGTAGTACCAACAGGGCTGGAAACACCATATATTTT.

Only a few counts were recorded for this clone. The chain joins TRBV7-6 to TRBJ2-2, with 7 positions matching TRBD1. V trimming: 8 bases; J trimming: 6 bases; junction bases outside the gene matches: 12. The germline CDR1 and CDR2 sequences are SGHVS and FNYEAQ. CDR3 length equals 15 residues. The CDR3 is CASGYQSTGPGELFF. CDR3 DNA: TGTGCCAGCGGATACCAATCGACAGGGCCCGGGGAGCTGTTTTTT.

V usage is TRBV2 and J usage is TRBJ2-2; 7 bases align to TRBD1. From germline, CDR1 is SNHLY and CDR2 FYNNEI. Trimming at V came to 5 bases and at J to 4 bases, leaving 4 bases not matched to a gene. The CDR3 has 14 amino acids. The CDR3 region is CASSQDRFTGELFF. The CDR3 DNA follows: TGTGCCAGCAGTCAGGACAGGTTCACCGGGGAGCTGTTTTTT.